Listed below are T cell receptor beta chains from one sample, sequenced in a study of identical twins. MiXCR was run by TCRdb on the 5' RACE reads, yielding one entry per CDR3 protein. Among 690,000 or so distinct CDR3 sequences listed, around 8.6% were seen once. These records were also assigned to another study, of yellow fever vaccine responses in identical twins.

The sample was PBMCs. The receptor set was obtained from a woman aged 18-29 years in good health. The CDR3 runs from the conserved cysteine through the conserved F or W. A D gene is named only where the DNA matches it firmly. Expanded clones get a size class; other rows say once, few or many, or leave the size out.

clone size,J gene,V gene,D gene,CDR3 DNA,CDR3 protein
few,TRBJ1-1,TRBV11-2,NA,TGTGCCATCCTAGGGAGATTAAACACTGAAGCTTTCTTT,CAILGRLNTEAFF
few,TRBJ1-5,TRBV6-1,NA,TGTGCCAGCAGACTCATAGCGGGAAATCAGCCCCAGCATTTT,CASRLIAGNQPQHF
NA,TRBJ1-1,TRBV29-1,NA,TGCAGCGCTGAGGACCTGGCCACTGAAGCTTTCTTT,CSAEDLATEAFF
NA,TRBJ2-2,TRBV5-5,TRBD2,TGTGCCAGCAGCCTTAGCGGGGGGGGCCGCGGGGAGCTGTTTTTT,CASSLSGGGRGELFF
few,TRBJ2-5,TRBV20-1,TRBD1,TGCAGTGCTAGAAGGGGACAGGGGCGGCAAGAGACCCAGTACTTC,CSARRGQGRQETQYF
NA,TRBJ2-6,TRBV19,NA,TGTGCCAGTAGTATTGATCTCTCTGGGGCCAACGTCCTGACTTTC,CASSIDLSGANVLTF
NA,TRBJ1-2,TRBV5-1,TRBD1,TGCGCCAGCAGCAACGGACAGGGGGCGGGAGGCTACACCTTC,CASSNGQGAGGYTF
many,TRBJ2-3,TRBV15,TRBD2,TGTGCCACCAGCGGCGGGGGTGGACCGAGCACAGATACGCAGTATTTT,CATSGGGGPSTDTQYF
NA,TRBJ2-2,TRBV14,TRBD2,TGTGCCAGCAGTTTTCGGACTAGCGTGAGGAACACCGGGGAGCTGTTTTTT,CASSFRTSVRNTGELFF
NA,TRBJ1-5,TRBV7-9,NA,TGTGCCAGCAGCCGGCGGGGTGATGGCAATCAGCCCCAGCATTTT,CASSRRGDGNQPQHF
NA,TRBJ2-1,TRBV30,TRBD2,TGTGCCTGGGAGGGACTAGCGGGGTACAATGAGCAGTTCTTC,CAWEGLAGYNEQFF